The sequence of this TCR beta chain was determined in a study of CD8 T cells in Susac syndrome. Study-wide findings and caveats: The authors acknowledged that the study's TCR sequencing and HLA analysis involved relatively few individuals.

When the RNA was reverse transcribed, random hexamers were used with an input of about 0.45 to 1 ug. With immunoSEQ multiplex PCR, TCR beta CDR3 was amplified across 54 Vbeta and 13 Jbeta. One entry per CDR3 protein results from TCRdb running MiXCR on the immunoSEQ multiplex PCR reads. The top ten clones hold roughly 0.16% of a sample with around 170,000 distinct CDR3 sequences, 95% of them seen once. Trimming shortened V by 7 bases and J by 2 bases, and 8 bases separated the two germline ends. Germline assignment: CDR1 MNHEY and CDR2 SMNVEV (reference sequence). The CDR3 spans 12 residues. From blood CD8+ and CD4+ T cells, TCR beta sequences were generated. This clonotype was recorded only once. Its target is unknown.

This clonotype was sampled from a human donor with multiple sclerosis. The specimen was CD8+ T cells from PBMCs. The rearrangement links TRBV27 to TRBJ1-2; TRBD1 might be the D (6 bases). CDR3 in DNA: TGTGCCAGCAAGAGGGGGAACTATGGCTACACCTTC. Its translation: CASKRGNYGYTF.